These 7 T cell receptor beta chains share one sample of origin, sequenced in a study of PD-L1 blockade in urothelial cancer. TCRdb keeps only in-frame clones here, not all; method: immunoSEQ multiplex PCR. The table has some 22,000 clones, about 93% seen once. This sample's time point: peripheral blood 6 weeks after treatment start. Sequences were derived from PBMCs, sampled around atezolizumab (anti-PD-L1) treatment. These receptors all come from an older woman with urothelial cancer.

The chain has TRBV14 and TRBJ1-1; D is unclear. Per the germline V gene, CDR1 is SGHDN and CDR2 is FVKESK. Trimming removed 2 bases at V and 4 bases at J, with 11 bases between. This CDR3 has 14 residues. DNA of the CDR3: TGTGCCAGCAGCCAACCGGGGTGGGGCACTGAAGCTTTCTTT. Protein sequence: CASSQPGWGTEAFF.

The CDR3 here is CASKGGSSGYNEQFF. CDR3 nucleotide sequence: TGCGCCAGCAAGGGGGGGTCTAGCGGATACAATGAGCAGTTCTTC. V usage is TRBV10-2 and J usage is TRBJ2-1; possible D gene TRBD2, 7 bases. CDR1 is WSHSY and CDR2 is SAAADI in the germline V gene. Trimming took 7 bases from V and 4 from J, leaving 17 bases between them. This CDR3 has 15 amino acids.

Note on this clone: One end of the junction does not line up with germline, which may come from a read error. The gene calls are TRBV12-5 and TRBJ1-2; D gene ambiguous. The CDR3 has 13 amino acids. The V gene's germline CDR1 is LGHNT and CDR2 FRNRAP. The CDR3 DNA sequence: TGTGCTAGTGGTACAGATCCTTTATATGGATACACCTTC. Translating gives CASGTDPLYGYTF. Drawing the rest from reference TRBV12-5 and TRBJ1-2, the complete variable domain is DARVTQTPRHKVTEMGQEVTMRCQPILGHNTVFWYRQTMMQGLELLAYFRNRAPLDDSGMPKDRFSAEMPDATLATLKIQPSEPRDSAVYFCASGTDPLYGYTFGSGTRLTVV.

V gene TRBV6-5 combines with J gene TRBJ2-3; 8 positions match TRBD1. Germline V lookup: CDR1 MNHEY, CDR2 SVGAGI. Trimming cost V 2 bases and J 2 bases; bases outside gene matches: 3. The CDR3 is 15 residues long. CDR3: CASSYGQGPTDTQYF. The CDR3 DNA is TGTGCCAGCAGTTACGGACAGGGCCCCACAGATACGCAGTATTTT.

The gene calls are TRBV28 and TRBJ2-2; no definite D call. The V end was cut by 5 bases, the J end by 1 base, with 20 bases between. The germline V gene has CDR1 MDHEN and CDR2 SYDVKM. The length of the CDR3 is 18 residues. CDR3: CASSRRLWASGNTGELFF. Written as DNA, the CDR3 is TGTGCCAGCAGTCGTCGGCTTTGGGCAAGTGGGAACACCGGGGAGCTGTTTTTT.

The chain joins TRBV7-8 to TRBJ1-5; 7 bases fit TRBD1. The junction had 6 bases not matched to a gene; V was cut back by 6 bases and J by 4 bases. CDR3 size: 14 residues. Germline lookup yields CDR1 SGHVS and CDR2 FQNEAQ. CDR3 DNA sequence: TGTGCCAGCAGTTCGGGACAGTTAAATCAGCCCCAGCATTTT. It translates to CASSSGQLNQPQHF.

The chain carries TRBV7-3 and TRBJ1-1; D is ambiguous. The germline CDR1 and CDR2 sequences are SGHTA and FQGTGA. Trimming removed 5 bases from V and 0 bases from J, with 10 bases in between. The CDR3 loop spans 14 amino acids. The CDR3 loop reads CASSPTGMNTEAFF. The CDR3 DNA sequence: TGTGCCAGCAGCCCAACGGGTATGAACACTGAAGCTTTCTTT.